These 14 T cell receptor beta chains came from one sample sequenced in a study of T cells in Graves' hyperthyroidism and ophthalmopathy. Authors of the study amplified TCR beta CDR3 regions from RNA transcripts. HTBI primers were used for first-round RT-PCR of the TCR CDR3. TCRdb re-called the multiplex PCR reads through MiXCR, storing one row per CDR3 protein. The table lists about 300,000 distinct CDR3 sequences, roughly 19% of them singletons, with approximately 35% in the top ten. The sequenced sample was blood. The receptors come from a man aged 45 to 65 with Graves' ophthalmopathy.

The rearrangement joins TRBV2 to TRBJ2-2; 7 bases agree with TRBD1. Trimming took 6 bases from V and 2 from J; bases not matched to a gene: 6. The CDR3 runs 15 residues. Germline-derived CDR1 and CDR2 are SNHLY and FYNNEI. CDR3: CASSEQGFNTGELFF. CDR3 DNA: TGTGCCAGCAGCGAACAGGGGTTCAACACCGGGGAGCTGTTTTTT.

This clonotype was observed at least ten times. This chain connects TRBV29-1 to TRBJ2-1, with 7 positions matching TRBD2. Germline CDR1 SQVTM, CDR2 ANQGSEA. The CDR3 is 15 amino acids. Trimming removed 1 base from V and 5 bases from J; junction bases left unmatched: 8. The CDR3 DNA reads as TGCAGCGTTGAAGTCGGTCTAGCGGTACACAATGAGCAGTTCTTC. As protein: CSVEVGLAVHNEQFF.

The J gene is TRBJ2-1, the V gene TRBV10-2, with 11 bases that match TRBD2. V was clipped by 8 bases and J by 1 base; unmatched bases: 10. The CDR3 covers 17 residues. Looked up from germline, CDR1 is WSHSY and CDR2 is SAAADI. In DNA form, the CDR3 reads TGCGCCAGCCTCACTAGCGGGAGAGACTCTTCCTACAATGAGCAGTTCTTC. This gives the protein CASLTSGRDSSYNEQFF.

This clonotype was seen ten or more times. A much larger clone differs from this one at a single base, so this may be a read error. The CDR3 DNA sequence: TGTGCCAGCAGCTTAGGGGTTCGACTAACGGGAGCTTTCACAGATACGCAGTATTTT. Amino acids: CASSLGVRLTGAFTDTQYF. The chain recombines TRBV7-8 with TRBJ2-3; D perhaps matches TRBD2 (6 bases). The V end lost 1 base, the J end lost 2 bases, and 22 bases lay between the germline ends. The CDR3 is 19 residues long. The germline gives CDR1 SGHVS, CDR2 FQNEAQ.

This clonotype was seen only a few times. This chain connects TRBV28 to TRBJ2-3; a possible D gene is TRBD2 (7 bases). This CDR3 contains 20 residues. Trimming shortened V by 2 bases and J by 0 bases, and 24 bases separated the two germline ends. Germline CDR1 MDHEN, CDR2 SYDVKM. In DNA, the CDR3 is TGTGCCAGCAGTTTAACCCTCTTTTGGGGGGGCGGTACTAGCACAGATACGCAGTATTTT. This sequence encodes CASSLTLFWGGGTSTDTQYF.

In its sample, this clonotype was seen many times. J is TRBJ2-7 and V is TRBV7-8, with D possibly TRBD2 on 5 matching bases. In germline, CDR1 is SGHVS, CDR2 FQNEAQ. This CDR3 is built from 17 residues. V was pared by 1 base and J by 2 bases, with 18 bases between. Here the CDR3 DNA reads TGTGCCAGCAGCTTAGTACGGGGAAGGATTCGCCCCTACGAGCAGTACTTC. This encodes CASSLVRGRIRPYEQYF.

The chain has TRBV7-3 and TRBJ2-3; D is possibly TRBD2 (7 bases). The V and J ends lost 5 bases and 5 bases respectively, with 14 bases between them. The CDR3 runs 14 residues. The germline V gene has CDR1 SGHTA and CDR2 FQGTGA. Written as DNA, the CDR3 is TGTGCCAGCAGCCCCGGGGGCGGGGGAGATACGCAGTATTTT. Its translation: CASSPGGGGDTQYF.

The genes are TRBV7-6 and TRBJ1-1; a possible D gene is TRBD1 (6 bases). The CDR3 spans 14 residues. Germline loops: CDR1 SGHVS, CDR2 FNYEAQ. V was shortened by 5 bases and J by 0 bases, with 10 bases between the two germline ends. CDR3 sequence reads: CASSRGGMNTEAFF. The CDR3 coding sequence is TGTGCCAGCAGCAGGGGGGGCATGAACACTGAAGCTTTCTTT.

The chain recombines TRBV4-1 with TRBJ2-5, with D unclear. This CDR3 is built from 14 residues. Trimming took 0 bases from V and 9 from J, leaving 14 bases between them. Germline-derived CDR1 and CDR2 are MGHRA and YSYEKL. The CDR3: CASSQDQALWAQYF. As DNA, the CDR3 is TGCGCCAGCAGCCAAGATCAGGCCCTTTGGGCCCAGTACTTC.

This clonotype was seen many times. This chain uses TRBV18 with TRBJ1-5; 8 nucleotides agree with TRBD1. The V gene's germline CDR1 is KGHSH and CDR2 LQKENI. The CDR3 has 14 residues. The ends lost 2 bases at V and 5 bases at J; junction bases unmatched: 2. DNA for the CDR3: TGTGCCAGCTCACCAGACAGGGGTGATCAGCCCCAGCATTTT. The encoded protein is CASSPDRGDQPQHF.

This clonotype showed up just a few times. The V call is TRBV4-1, the J call TRBJ2-2, with D perhaps matching TRBD1 or TRBD2 (6 bases each). Trimming stripped 2 bases from V and 2 bases from J, with 18 bases between. Per germline, CDR1 MGHRA and CDR2 YSYEKL. This CDR3 comprises 18 residues. CDR3 DNA: TGCGCCAGCAGCCAAAATTTCAACGGGGGCGGCAACACCGGGGAGCTGTTTTTT. The encoded protein is CASSQNFNGGGNTGELFF.

V and J are TRBV20-1 and TRBJ2-7; perhaps TRBD2 as D (7 bases). The V gene's germline CDR1 is DFQATT and CDR2 SNEGSKA (reference sequence). The germline V and J ends were trimmed by 4 bases and 5 bases, with 18 bases remaining between them. This CDR3 has 14 amino acids. CDR3 amino acids: CSATAGAGADEQYF. The DNA for the CDR3 is TGCAGTGCTACTGCCGGGGCGGGGGCAGACGAGCAGTACTTC.

The chain uses TRBV10-3 and TRBJ1-4; D perhaps matches TRBD1 (5 bases). The CDR3 loop spans 14 amino acids. Germline CDR1 and CDR2: ENHRY and SYGVKD. V shed 4 bases and J shed 8 bases, with 14 bases lying between them. The CDR3 sequence is CAISAGRDREKLFF. The CDR3 region has the DNA TGTGCCATCAGTGCAGGCAGGGATAGAGAAAAACTGTTTTTT.

In this sample, this clonotype turned up many times. This chain joins TRBV7-2 and TRBJ2-7; TRBD1 might be the D (5 bases). The CDR3 has 13 residues. Germline V gives CDR1 SGHTA, CDR2 FQGNSA. Trimming cost V 3 bases and J 3 bases, with 9 bases left between them. The CDR3 bases are TGTGCCAGCAGCTTCCGAGACAGCTACGAGCAGTACTTC. Its translation is CASSFRDSYEQYF.